This T cell receptor beta chain comes out of a study of cytomegalovirus exposure and HLA in healthy donors. A note on this clone: No antigen is known for it.

The trim removed 4 bases at V and 6 bases at J, leaving 5 bases unmatched. This CDR3 region has 15 residues. CDR1 SEHNR and CDR2 FQNEAQ come from the germline V gene (reference sequence). The repertoire was sequenced with immunoSEQ multiplex PCR; TCRdb's copy has only in-frame clones and lacks some. The table lists 300,000 or so clones, approximately 86% of them singletons. General study findings and limits: There were some public TCRs occurring in many donors, but most TCR sequences were rare. Subsequent analysis revealed that first-cohort TCR clusters tended to co-occur in the 130 or so validation repertoires. CMV antigen specificity of a few CMV-associated chains was confirmed in vitro.

The rearrangement uses TRBV7-9 and TRBJ2-2; TRBD1 agrees at 10 bases. What was sequenced was PBMCs. The TCR was taken from a man between 25 and 39 years old in good health and CMV-seronegative. The CDR3 nucleotides are TGTGCCAGCAGCTCCGGGACAGGGGTATCCGGGGAGCTGTTTTTT. Protein sequence: CASSSGTGVSGELFF.